The T cell receptor beta chain described here comes from a study of blood T cells in healthy people across ages. Germline values: CDR1 MNHEY, CDR2 SMNVEV (reference sequence). The length of the CDR3 is 16 residues. The use of a sample-barcoded 5' primer and a J-beta primer mix characterized a second PCR of roughly 6 to 11 cycles. Template switching added a 12-random-nucleotide identifier to every cDNA molecule. TCRdb reprocessed the 5' RACE reads via MiXCR and lists one record per CDR3 protein. The profile shows about 570,000 distinct CDR3 sequences, roughly a quarter of them singletons. This clonotype was seen a single time. The junction does not match germline at one end; this may be a read error.

The sequenced material came from blood. The receptor was derived from a woman in her 70s in good health. The chain joins TRBV27 to TRBJ2-7; TRBD1 might be the D (6 bases). In DNA form, the CDR3 reads TGTGCCAGCAGTTTAAAGGGGACATCGAACTCCTGCGAGCAGTACTTC. Protein sequence: CASSLKGTSNSCEQYF.